This T cell receptor beta chain was identified during a study of CD8+CD57+ T cells in acquired aplastic anemia. CDR3 length: 14 residues. Germline values: CDR1 SNHLY, CDR2 FYNNEI. Trimming cost V 6 bases and J 5 bases, with 17 bases left between them. Investigators profiled TCR beta VDJ and CDR3 from genomic DNA template. Each CDR3 protein gets one entry after TCRdb re-called the reads with MiXCR. The table lists 150,000 to 200,000 distinct CDR3 sequences, 35% to 50% of them singletons. This clonotype was observed a single time. A read error may explain this, as a much larger clone is one base away. The gene calls are TRBV2 and TRBJ2-7; perhaps TRBD1 as D (5 bases). This clonotype was obtained from a human donor in good health. The sequenced sample was sorted CD4+, CD8+, or CD8+CD57+ T cells (not recorded which) from PBMCs. The CDR3 coding sequence is TGTGCCAGCAGCTATCCCACAGGAACCCACGAGCAGTACTTC. It translates to CASSYPTGTHEQYF. The entire variable domain, with the rest obtained from reference TRBV2 and TRBJ2-7, is as follows: EPEVTQTPSHQVTQMGQEVILRCVPISNHLYFYWYRQILGQKVEFLVSFYNNEISEKSEIFDDQFSVERPDGSNFTLKIRSTKLEDSAMYFCASSYPTGTHEQYFGPGTRLTVT.